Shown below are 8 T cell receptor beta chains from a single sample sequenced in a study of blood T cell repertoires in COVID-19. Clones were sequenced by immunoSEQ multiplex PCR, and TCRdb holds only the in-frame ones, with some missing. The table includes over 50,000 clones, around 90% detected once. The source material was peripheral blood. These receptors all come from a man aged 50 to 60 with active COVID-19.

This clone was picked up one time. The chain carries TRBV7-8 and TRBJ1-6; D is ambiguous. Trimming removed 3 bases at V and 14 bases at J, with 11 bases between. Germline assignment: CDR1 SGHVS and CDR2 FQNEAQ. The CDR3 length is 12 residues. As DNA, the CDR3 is TGTGCCAGCAGCTTCGTCTCCGGGGCCCTCCACTTT. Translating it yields CASSFVSGALHF.

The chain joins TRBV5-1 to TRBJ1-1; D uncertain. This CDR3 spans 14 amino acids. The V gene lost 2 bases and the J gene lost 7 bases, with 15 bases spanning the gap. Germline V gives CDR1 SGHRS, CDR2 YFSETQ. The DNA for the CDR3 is TGCGCCAGCAGCTTCCGGACCGGGGATGGTGAAGCTTTCTTT. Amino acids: CASSFRTGDGEAFF. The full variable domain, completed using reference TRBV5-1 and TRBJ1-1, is KAGVTQTPRYLIKTRGQQVTLSCSPISGHRSVSWYQQTPGQGLQFLFEYFSETQRNKGNFPGRFSGRQFSNSRSEMNVSTLELGDSALYLCASSFRTGDGEAFFGQGTRLTVV.

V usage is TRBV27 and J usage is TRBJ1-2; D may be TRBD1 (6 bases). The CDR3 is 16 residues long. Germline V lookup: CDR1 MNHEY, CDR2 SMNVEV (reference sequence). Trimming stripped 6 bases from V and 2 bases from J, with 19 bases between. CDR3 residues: CASSRGGGRSNYGYTF. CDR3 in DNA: TGTGCCAGCAGCCGCGGGGGCGGACGGAGCAACTATGGCTACACCTTC.

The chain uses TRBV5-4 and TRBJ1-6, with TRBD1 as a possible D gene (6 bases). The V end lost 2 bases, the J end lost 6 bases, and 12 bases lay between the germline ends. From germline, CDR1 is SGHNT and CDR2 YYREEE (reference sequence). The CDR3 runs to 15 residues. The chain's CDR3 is CASSLGGRINSPLHF. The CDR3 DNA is TGTGCCAGCAGCTTAGGGGGACGGATTAATTCACCCCTCCACTTT.

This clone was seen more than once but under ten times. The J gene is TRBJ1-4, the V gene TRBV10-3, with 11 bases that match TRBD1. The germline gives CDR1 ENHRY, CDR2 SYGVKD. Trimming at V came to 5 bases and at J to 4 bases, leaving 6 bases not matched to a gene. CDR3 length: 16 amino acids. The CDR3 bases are TGTGCCATCAGTACCGGACAGGGGGCGAGTAATGAAAAACTGTTTTTT. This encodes CAISTGQGASNEKLFF.

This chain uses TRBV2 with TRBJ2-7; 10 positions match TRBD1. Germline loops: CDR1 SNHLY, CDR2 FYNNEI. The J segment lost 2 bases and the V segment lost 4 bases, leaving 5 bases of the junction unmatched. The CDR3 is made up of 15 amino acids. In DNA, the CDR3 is TGTGCCAGCAGTGTGACGGGACAGGGGACCTACGAGCAGTACTTC. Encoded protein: CASSVTGQGTYEQYF.

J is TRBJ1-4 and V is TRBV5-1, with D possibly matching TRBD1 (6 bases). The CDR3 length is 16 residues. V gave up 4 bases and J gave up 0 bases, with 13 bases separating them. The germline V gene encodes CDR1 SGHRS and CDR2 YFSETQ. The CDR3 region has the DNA TGCGCCAGCAGCCTCCGGACAGAAACAACTAATGAAAAACTGTTTTTT. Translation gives CASSLRTETTNEKLFF.

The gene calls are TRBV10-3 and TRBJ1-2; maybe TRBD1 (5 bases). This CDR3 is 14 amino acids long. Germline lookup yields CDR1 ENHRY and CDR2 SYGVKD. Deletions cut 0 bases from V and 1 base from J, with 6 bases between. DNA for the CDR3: TGTGCCATCAGTGAGTCGCAGGGTAACTATGGCTACACCTTC. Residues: CAISESQGNYGYTF.